This TCR beta chain was retrieved from a study of blood T cell repertoires in COVID-19 (TCRdb year 2020). In terms of the full investigation: Samples covering the acute and convalescent phases of COVID-19 were provided by collaborators in the United States, Italy and Spain. A de-identified subject ID, COVID-19 status, age in years and sex were almost always included in the sample metadata. The prospective study material was composed of cDNA or gDNA derived from T cells, B-cell-depleted T cells, or PBMCs. The repertoires were released in a freely available public database meant as a resource for research on the immune response to SARS-CoV-2. The samples were drawn from the first 160 participants of the ongoing ImmuneRACE study and from 950 to 1,500 subjects provided by 6 global collaborators. The dataset comprised deeply sampled blood TCRbeta repertoires from subjects exposed to, actively infected with, or recovered from COVID-19. HLA class I and class II types, where available, came from metadata supplied by the sample provider rather than from assay-based typing.

CDR1 and CDR2 are drawn from the germline V gene: SGHVS, FQNEAQ. The cysteine opens and the phenylalanine closes a CDR3 of 16 amino acids. Just CDR3 DNA is preserved here, 48 bases in frame from base 1. Trimming takes 2 bases off V and 1 base off J; junction bases not matched to a gene: 5. TCRbeta CDR3 regions were amplified from genomic DNA using the immunoSEQ Assay, a bias-controlled multiplex PCR. Per the original workflow: Nucleated cell counts per sample were estimated from amplification of reference gene primers within the assay. Sequence reads were collapsed and filtered to measure the absolute abundance of every unique TCRbeta CDR3 rearrangement. Productive Simpson clonality was computed per sample as the square root of Simpson's diversity index over productive rearrangements. Imported from immuneACCESS, the table was reduced by TCRdb to in-frame sequences with V and J called. These copies leave out some clones; in studies compared against another copy, an unresolved V gene accounts for under half, and the cause of the remainder is not known. Clone size and the V and J calls come from that table; the DNA yielded D and trimming. This sample gives approximately 100,000 clones in total; about 90% of them show up just once. The top ten clones comprise 11% of the sample.

A note on this clone: This clone's antigen is unknown. No base quality values were provided; no much bigger clone lies one nucleotide off.

Each collaborating institution followed its own protocols to collect whole blood in K2EDTA tubes. Collaborator samples were shipped for TCRbeta analysis as frozen whole blood, isolated PBMCs, or DNA extracted from either sample type. General conclusions and limits of the study: The amount of clinical and demographic metadata varied by source and participant and was provided uncurated.

The sequence was obtained from a woman aged 30 to 39 with acute or convalescent COVID-19. The sample comprised peripheral blood. The rearranged segments are TRBV7-8 and TRBJ1-2, with 9 bases in between that match TRBD1. In nucleotides, the sequence is TGTGCCAGCAGCTTAAGACAGGGGGTTGGTAACTATGGCTACACCTTC. Its amino acids are CASSLRQGVGNYGYTF.